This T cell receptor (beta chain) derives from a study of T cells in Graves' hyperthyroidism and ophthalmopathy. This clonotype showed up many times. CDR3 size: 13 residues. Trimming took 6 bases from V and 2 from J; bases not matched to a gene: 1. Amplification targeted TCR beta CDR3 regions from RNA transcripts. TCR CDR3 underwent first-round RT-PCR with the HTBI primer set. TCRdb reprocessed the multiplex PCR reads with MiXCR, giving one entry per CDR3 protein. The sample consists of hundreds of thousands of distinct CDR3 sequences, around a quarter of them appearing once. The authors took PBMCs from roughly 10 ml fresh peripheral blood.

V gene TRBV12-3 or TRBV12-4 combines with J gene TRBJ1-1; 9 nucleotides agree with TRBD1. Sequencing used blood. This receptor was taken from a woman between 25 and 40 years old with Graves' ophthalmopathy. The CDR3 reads CASRDRGNTEAFF. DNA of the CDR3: TGTGCCAGCAGGGACAGGGGAAACACTGAAGCTTTCTTT.